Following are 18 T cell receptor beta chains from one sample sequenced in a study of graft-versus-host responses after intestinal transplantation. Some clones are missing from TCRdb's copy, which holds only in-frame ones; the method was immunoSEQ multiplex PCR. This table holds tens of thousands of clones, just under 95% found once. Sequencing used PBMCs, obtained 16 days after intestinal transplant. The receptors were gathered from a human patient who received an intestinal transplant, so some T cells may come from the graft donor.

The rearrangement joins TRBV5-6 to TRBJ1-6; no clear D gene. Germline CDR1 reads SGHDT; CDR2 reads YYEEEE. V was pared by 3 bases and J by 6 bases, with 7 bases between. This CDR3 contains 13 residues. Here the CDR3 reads CASSWGTNSPLHF. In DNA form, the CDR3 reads TGTGCCAGCAGCTGGGGTACTAATTCACCCCTCCACTTT.

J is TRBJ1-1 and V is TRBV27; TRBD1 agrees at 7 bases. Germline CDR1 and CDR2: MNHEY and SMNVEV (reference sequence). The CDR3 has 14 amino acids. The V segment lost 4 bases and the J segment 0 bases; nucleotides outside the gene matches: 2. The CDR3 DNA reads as TGTGCCAGCAGTTGGGGACAGTTGAACACTGAAGCTTTCTTT. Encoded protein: CASSWGQLNTEAFF.

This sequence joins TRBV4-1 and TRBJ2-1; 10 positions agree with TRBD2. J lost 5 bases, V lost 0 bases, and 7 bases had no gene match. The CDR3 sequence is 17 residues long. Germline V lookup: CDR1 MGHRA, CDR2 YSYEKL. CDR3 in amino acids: CASSQELAGRADNEQFF. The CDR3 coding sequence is TGCGCCAGCAGCCAAGAACTAGCGGGAAGGGCCGACAATGAGCAGTTCTTC.

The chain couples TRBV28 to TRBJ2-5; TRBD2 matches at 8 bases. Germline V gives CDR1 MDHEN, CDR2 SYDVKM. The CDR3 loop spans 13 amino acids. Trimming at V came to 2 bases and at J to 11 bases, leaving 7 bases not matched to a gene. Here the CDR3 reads CASSLAGGREQYF. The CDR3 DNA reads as TGTGCCAGCAGTTTAGCGGGGGGCAGGGAGCAGTACTTC.

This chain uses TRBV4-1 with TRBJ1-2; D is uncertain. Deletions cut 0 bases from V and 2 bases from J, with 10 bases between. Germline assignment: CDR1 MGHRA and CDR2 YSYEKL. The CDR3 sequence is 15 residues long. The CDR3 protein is CASSQDGDPNYGYTF. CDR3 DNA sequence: TGCGCCAGCAGCCAAGATGGTGACCCAAACTATGGCTACACCTTC.

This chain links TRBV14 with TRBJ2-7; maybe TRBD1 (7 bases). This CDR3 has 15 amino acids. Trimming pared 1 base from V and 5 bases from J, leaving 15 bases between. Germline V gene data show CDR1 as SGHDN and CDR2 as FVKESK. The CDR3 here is CASSQVAGGSDEQYF. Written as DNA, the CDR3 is TGTGCCAGCAGCCAAGTTGCAGGGGGGAGCGACGAGCAGTACTTC. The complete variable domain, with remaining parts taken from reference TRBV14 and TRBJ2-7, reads EAGVTQFPSHSVIEKGQTVTLRCDPISGHDNLYWYRRVMGKEIKFLLHFVKESKQDESGMPNNRFLAERTGGTYSTLKVQPAELEDSGVYFCASSQVAGGSDEQYFGPGTRLTVT.

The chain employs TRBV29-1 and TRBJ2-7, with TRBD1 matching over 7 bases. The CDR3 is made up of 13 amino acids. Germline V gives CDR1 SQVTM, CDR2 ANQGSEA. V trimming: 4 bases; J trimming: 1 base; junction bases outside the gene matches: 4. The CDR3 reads CSVGDSPSYEQYF. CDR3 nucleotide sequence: TGCAGCGTTGGGGACAGTCCTTCCTACGAGCAGTACTTC.

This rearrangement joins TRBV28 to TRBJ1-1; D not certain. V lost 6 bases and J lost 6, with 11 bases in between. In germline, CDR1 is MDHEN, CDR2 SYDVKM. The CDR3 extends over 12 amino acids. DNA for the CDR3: TGTGCCAGCAGCCCCGATCTGGCTGAAGCTTTCTTT. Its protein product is CASSPDLAEAFF.

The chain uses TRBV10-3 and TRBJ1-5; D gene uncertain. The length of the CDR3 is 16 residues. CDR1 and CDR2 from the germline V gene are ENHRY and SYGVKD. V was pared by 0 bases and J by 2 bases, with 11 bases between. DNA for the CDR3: TGTGCCATCAGTGAGTCCCCACAAGAGCGCAATCAGCCCCAGCATTTT. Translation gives CAISESPQERNQPQHF.

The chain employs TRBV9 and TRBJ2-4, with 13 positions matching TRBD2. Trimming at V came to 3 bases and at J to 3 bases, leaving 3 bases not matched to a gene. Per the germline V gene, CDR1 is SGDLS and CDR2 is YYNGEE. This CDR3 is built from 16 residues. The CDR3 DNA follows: TGTGCCAGCAGCGGGGGACTAGCGGGGTTCAAAAACATTCAGTACTTC. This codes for CASSGGLAGFKNIQYF.

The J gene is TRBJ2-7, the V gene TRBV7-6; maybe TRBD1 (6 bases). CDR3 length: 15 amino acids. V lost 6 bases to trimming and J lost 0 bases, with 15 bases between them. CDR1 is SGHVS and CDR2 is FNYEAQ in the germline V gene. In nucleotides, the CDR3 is TGTGCCAGCAGTCCCGGGACACTAGGCTCCTACGAGCAGTACTTC. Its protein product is CASSPGTLGSYEQYF.

The CDR3 is CASSPLSGTATYEQYF. CDR3 in DNA: TGTGCCAGCAGTCCCTTATCCGGGACAGCTACTTACGAGCAGTACTTC. This chain joins TRBV6-6 and TRBJ2-7; 7 nucleotides line up with TRBD1. This CDR3 spans 16 amino acids. Looked up from germline, CDR1 is MNHNY and CDR2 is SVGAGI (reference sequence). Trimming removed 5 bases from V and 4 bases from J; junction bases left unmatched: 14.

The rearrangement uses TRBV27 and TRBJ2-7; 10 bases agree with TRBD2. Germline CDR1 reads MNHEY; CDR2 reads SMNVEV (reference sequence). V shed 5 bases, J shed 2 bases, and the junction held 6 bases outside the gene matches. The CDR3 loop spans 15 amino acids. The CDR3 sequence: CASSGGLAWTYEQYF. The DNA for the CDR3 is TGTGCCAGCAGTGGGGGACTAGCGTGGACCTACGAGCAGTACTTC.

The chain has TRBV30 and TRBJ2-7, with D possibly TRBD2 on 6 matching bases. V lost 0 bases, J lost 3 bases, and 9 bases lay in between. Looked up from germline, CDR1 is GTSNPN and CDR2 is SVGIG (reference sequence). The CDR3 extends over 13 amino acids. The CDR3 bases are TGTGCCTGGAGTGTACGGCGGGACTACGAGCAGTACTTC. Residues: CAWSVRRDYEQYF.

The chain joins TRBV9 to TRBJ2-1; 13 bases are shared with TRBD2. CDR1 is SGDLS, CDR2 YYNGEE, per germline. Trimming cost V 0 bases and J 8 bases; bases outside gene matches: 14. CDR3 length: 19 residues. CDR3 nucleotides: TGTGCCAGCAGCGTAGGGGGCCGACTAGCGGGAGGAGGGGAGGATGAGCAGTTCTTC. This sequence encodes CASSVGGRLAGGGEDEQFF.

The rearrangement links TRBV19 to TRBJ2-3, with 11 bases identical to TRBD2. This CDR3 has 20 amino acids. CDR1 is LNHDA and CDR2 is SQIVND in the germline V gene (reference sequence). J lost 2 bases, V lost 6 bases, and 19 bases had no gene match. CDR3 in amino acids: CASRAPFLGLAVDVTDTQYF. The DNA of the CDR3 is TGTGCCAGTAGAGCCCCGTTTCTGGGACTAGCGGTGGATGTCACAGATACGCAGTATTTT.

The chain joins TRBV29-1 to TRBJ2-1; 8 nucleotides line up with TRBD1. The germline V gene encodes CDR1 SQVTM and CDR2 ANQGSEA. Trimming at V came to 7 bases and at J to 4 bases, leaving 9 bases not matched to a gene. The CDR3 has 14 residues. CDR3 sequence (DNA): TGCAGCGCCCTGACAGGGGACCCTTACAATGAGCAGTTCTTC. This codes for CSALTGDPYNEQFF.

CDR3 protein: CAWVPGHPTNEKLFF. The CDR3 DNA reads as TGTGCCTGGGTACCGGGCCACCCAACTAATGAAAAACTGTTTTTT. The J gene is TRBJ1-4, the V gene TRBV30; D ambiguous. Trimming pared 5 bases from V and 0 bases from J, leaving 13 bases between. The CDR3 loop spans 15 amino acids. CDR1 GTSNPN and CDR2 SVGIG come from the germline V gene (reference sequence).